What follows are 31 T cell receptor beta chains derived from one specimen sequenced in a study of cytomegalovirus exposure and HLA in healthy donors. In the PCR, 60 Vbeta and 13 Jbeta primers were used. Generated by immunoSEQ multiplex PCR, the TCRdb table keeps only in-frame clones and is missing some. This sample carries under 150,000 clones, 75% to 85% of them seen once, and the ten largest clones take 6.2%. The sample consisted of PBMCs. All receptors derive from a woman aged 40 to 49 in good health and CMV-seropositive.

The gene calls are TRBV15 and TRBJ2-1; D might be TRBD2 (5 bases). V was cut by 4 bases and J by 3 bases, with 7 bases left in between. Germline loops: CDR1 LNHNV, CDR2 YYDKDF (reference sequence). CDR3 length: 13 residues. The CDR3 is CATSTSFYNEQFF. The CDR3 DNA sequence: TGTGCCACCAGCACTAGCTTCTACAATGAGCAGTTCTTC.

A note on this clone: The junction differs from germline at one of its ends, possibly a read error. The chain joins TRBV7-9 to TRBJ1-1, with TRBD1 identical over 11 bases. This CDR3 has 15 residues. Germline V gene sequence: CDR1 SEHNR, CDR2 FQNEAQ (reference sequence). DNA for the CDR3: TGTTCCAGCAGCCCCGGACAGGGGGCGGCTACTGAAGCTTTCTTT. Translated: CSSSPGQGAATEAFF.

This chain uses TRBV5-4 with TRBJ2-7, with 9 bases fitting TRBD1. V lost 3 bases and J lost 2; bases outside the gene matches: 6. The CDR3 consists of 15 residues. Germline CDR1 is SGHNT and CDR2 is YYREEE (reference sequence). The CDR3 protein is CASSSGQGPTYEQYF. CDR3 DNA sequence: TGTGCCAGCAGCTCGGGACAGGGACCAACCTACGAGCAGTACTTC.

The V call is TRBV7-3, the J call TRBJ2-3, with a possible D match to TRBD2 (6 bases). CDR1 is SGHTA, CDR2 FQGTGA, per germline. This CDR3 has 15 amino acids. V lost 0 bases and J lost 3, with 10 bases in between. The CDR3 sequence is CASSLTGGTTDTQYF. Here the CDR3 DNA reads TGTGCCAGCAGCTTAACCGGGGGAACGACAGATACGCAGTATTTT. Full variable domain (remainder filled in from reference TRBV7-3 and TRBJ2-3): GAGVSQTPSNKVTEKGKYVELRCDPISGHTALYWYRQSLGQGPEFLIYFQGTGAADDSGLPNDRFFAVRPEGSVSTLKIQRTERGDSAVYLCASSLTGGTTDTQYFGPGTRLTVL.

The V gene is TRBV5-5, the J gene TRBJ1-1; TRBD1 matches 9 bases. CDR1 is SGHKS and CDR2 is YYEKEE in the germline V gene (reference sequence). The CDR3 has 16 amino acids. J lost 4 bases, V lost 2 bases, and 9 bases had no gene match. For the CDR3, the DNA is TGTGCCAGCAGCTTCAGGACAGGGGTTGTCGGCACTGAAGCTTTCTTT. This sequence encodes CASSFRTGVVGTEAFF.

Worth noting for this clone: Other DNA sequences within the sample encode an identical CDR3. The chain uses TRBV5-1 and TRBJ2-1, with 12 positions matching TRBD2. The ends lost 0 bases at V and 6 bases at J; junction bases unmatched: 1. Germline CDR1 is SGHRS and CDR2 is YFSETQ. The CDR3 sequence is 15 residues long. The CDR3 DNA sequence: TGCGCCAGCAGCTTGGTGACTAGCGGGAGCAATGAGCAGTTCTTC. It is translated as CASSLVTSGSNEQFF.

This clone was counted between two and nine times. J is TRBJ1-1 and V is TRBV5-6; possibly TRBD1 for D (5 bases). Trimming shortened V by 2 bases and J by 7 bases, and 12 bases separated the two germline ends. In germline, CDR1 is SGHDT, CDR2 YYEEEE. The CDR3 spans 13 residues. CDR3 loop: CASSFAWGIEAFF. The CDR3 DNA follows: TGTGCCAGCAGCTTTGCGTGGGGCATTGAAGCTTTCTTT.

For the CDR3, the DNA is TGTGCCACCTCTCGCGCCGAGGGTAACTATGGCTACACCTTC. Protein sequence: CATSRAEGNYGYTF. V usage is TRBV10-3 and J usage is TRBJ1-2, with D unclear. Trimming removed 10 bases at V and 1 base at J, with 16 bases between. Looked up from germline, CDR1 is ENHRY and CDR2 is SYGVKD. This CDR3 has 14 amino acids.

V and J are TRBV6-1 and TRBJ2-3, with 14 bases that match TRBD2. Trimming at V came to 4 bases and at J to 4 bases, leaving 4 bases not matched to a gene. The CDR3 has 16 residues. Germline CDR1 reads MNHNS; CDR2 reads SASEGT. Here the CDR3 reads CASSVWGLAGADTQYF. CDR3 bases: TGTGCCAGCAGTGTTTGGGGACTAGCGGGAGCAGATACGCAGTATTTT.

This sequence joins TRBV7-9 and TRBJ1-4, with unresolved D. The CDR3 is made up of 14 amino acids. V was shortened by 8 bases and J by 0 bases, with 10 bases between the two germline ends. Germline V gene lookup returns CDR1 SEHNR and CDR2 FQNEAQ (reference sequence). The CDR3 nucleotides read TGTGCCAGCGGCGGTAGTGCAACTAATGAAAAACTGTTTTTT. Translation gives CASGGSATNEKLFF. Together with reference TRBV7-9 and TRBJ1-4, the CDR3 gives the full variable domain: DTGVSQNPRHKITKRGQNVTFRCDPISEHNRLYWYRQTLGQGPEFLTYFQNEAQLEKSRLLSDRFSAERPKGSFSTLEIQRTEQGDSAMYLCASGGSATNEKLFFGSGTQLSVL.

The CDR3: CASSSGGTGELFF. The CDR3 DNA reads TGCGCCAGCAGTTCAGGGGGCACCGGGGAGCTGTTTTTT. The chain links TRBV10-1 to TRBJ2-2; TRBD1 aligns across 7 bases. The V gene's germline CDR1 is WNHNN and CDR2 SYGVQD (reference sequence). This CDR3 spans 13 amino acids. V lost 5 bases to trimming and J lost 4 bases; unmatched junction nucleotides: 1.

The genes are TRBV27 and TRBJ2-7; TRBD1 matches at 9 bases. The length of the CDR3 is 14 residues. In germline, CDR1 is MNHEY, CDR2 SMNVEV (reference sequence). V was pared by 7 bases and J by 7 bases, with 11 bases of the junction left unmatched. CDR3 DNA sequence: TGTGCCAGCAAATTGACAGGGGGGCTGTGGGAGCAGTACTTC. It codes for CASKLTGGLWEQYF.

This clone was picked up one time. This chain links TRBV4-2 with TRBJ2-3; D unresolved. V shed 0 bases and J shed 0 bases, with 4 bases lying between them. The V gene's germline CDR1 is LGHNA and CDR2 YNFKEQ. The CDR3 sequence is 14 residues long. The CDR3 DNA sequence: TGTGCCAGCAGCCAAGAGGCAAGCACAGATACGCAGTATTTT. It specifies CASSQEASTDTQYF.

The chain has TRBV7-3 and TRBJ2-5, with TRBD2 identical over 9 bases. Germline CDR1 and CDR2: SGHTA and FQGTGA. J was trimmed by 5 bases and V by 1 base; bases with no gene match: 5. The CDR3 totals 15 residues. This CDR3 is CASSLRAGGLETQYF. The CDR3 DNA reads TGTGCCAGCAGCTTAAGAGCGGGAGGCCTGGAGACCCAGTACTTC.

The chain combines TRBV15 with TRBJ2-1; 11 bases match TRBD2. Germline CDR1 LNHNV, CDR2 YYDKDF (reference sequence). J lost 4 bases, V lost 1 base, and 3 bases had no gene match. This CDR3 contains 16 residues. The CDR3 DNA is TGTGCCACCAGCAGAGCTCTAGCGGGAGGTTACAATGAGCAGTTCTTC. It yields the protein CATSRALAGGYNEQFF. Full variable domain (outside the CDR3, taken from reference TRBV15 and TRBJ2-1): DAMVIQNPRYQVTQFGKPVTLSCSQTLNHNVMYWYQQKSSQAPKLLFHYYDKDFNNEADTPDNFQSRRPNTSFCFLDIRSPGLGDTAMYLCATSRALAGGYNEQFFGPGTRLTVL.

The chain is built from TRBV16 and TRBJ1-2; D perhaps matches TRBD1 (5 bases). CDR1 is KGHSY and CDR2 is FQNENV in the germline V gene. Deletions cut 0 bases from V and 7 bases from J, with 12 bases between. The CDR3 length is 14 residues. The CDR3 coding sequence is TGTGCCAGCAGCCAATCGATAGGGGCCTCTGGCTACACCTTC. This gives the protein CASSQSIGASGYTF.

Details on this clone: The likely explanation is a read error, given a far larger clone one base away. The CDR3 ends on some other residue instead of the conserved phenylalanine or tryptophan, so this is likely a read error. V usage is TRBV6-5 and J usage is TRBJ2-7; 9 positions match TRBD1. Germline V gives CDR1 MNHEY, CDR2 SVGAGI. Unmatched junction bases numbered 8, after V lost 7 bases and J lost 4 bases. The CDR3 covers 14 residues. The CDR3 is CASTPGQGKYEQYS. The CDR3 nucleotides read TGTGCCAGCACTCCGGGACAGGGCAAGTACGAGCAGTACTCC.

This clone has a single count. The gene calls are TRBV5-4 and TRBJ2-2; 8 nucleotides agree with TRBD2. The CDR3 is 15 amino acids. The V segment lost 4 bases and the J segment 6 bases; nucleotides outside the gene matches: 8. Germline CDR1 and CDR2: SGHNT and YYREEE (reference sequence). The CDR3 DNA is TGTGCCAGCAGCCCAGGACTAGCAGGAGCCGGGGAGCTGTTTTTT. Translation gives CASSPGLAGAGELFF. The whole variable domain, filled in from reference TRBV5-4 and TRBJ2-2, reads ETGVTQSPTHLIKTRGQQVTLRCSSQSGHNTVSWYQQALGQGPQFIFQYYREEENGRGNFPPRFSGLQFPNYSSELNVNALELDDSALYLCASSPGLAGAGELFFGEGSRLTVL.

As concerns this clone: A junction end diverges from the germline sequence, so it may reflect a read error. The chain has TRBV19 and TRBJ2-1; TRBD1 aligns across 9 bases. Germline V lookup: CDR1 LNHDA, CDR2 SQIVND (reference sequence). The CDR3 extends over 14 amino acids. The CDR3 sequence is CASSIGVQQGAWVF. CDR3 nucleotides: TGTGCCAGTAGTATTGGGGTCCAACAGGGGGCGTGGGTCTTC.

The chain is built from TRBV5-1 and TRBJ2-1, with D perhaps matching TRBD1 (6 bases). The CDR3 loop spans 15 amino acids. Trimming shortened V by 4 bases and J by 0 bases, and 11 bases separated the two germline ends. CDR1 SGHRS and CDR2 YFSETQ come from the germline V gene. The CDR3 DNA sequence: TGCGCCAGCAGCGGGGGCGGAAGCTCCTACAATGAGCAGTTCTTC. Protein product: CASSGGGSSYNEQFF.

The genes are TRBV5-5 and TRBJ1-1; D is unclear. Looked up from germline, CDR1 is SGHKS and CDR2 is YYEKEE (reference sequence). Trimming cost V 4 bases and J 2 bases, with 9 bases left between them. The CDR3 consists of 13 residues. The CDR3 here is CASSVEGNTEAFF. The CDR3 nucleotides read TGTGCCAGCAGCGTTGAGGGAAACACTGAAGCTTTCTTT.

The chain employs TRBV2 and TRBJ2-2; D gene unclear. Between the trimmed V and J ends, which lost 4 bases and 3 bases, there was a span of 6 bases. The length of the CDR3 is 13 residues. Germline CDR1 reads SNHLY; CDR2 reads FYNNEI. CDR3: CASSGSYTGELFF. DNA of the CDR3: TGTGCCAGCAGTGGTTCCTACACCGGGGAGCTGTTTTTT.

This clone was seen more than once but under ten times. This chain joins TRBV18 and TRBJ2-5; 8 bases line up with TRBD2. This CDR3 is 15 amino acids long. With 3 bases clipped from V and 3 bases from J, the junction kept 6 bases outside the gene matches. The germline V gene has CDR1 KGHSH and CDR2 LQKENI. CDR3 nucleotide sequence: TGTGCCAGCTCACCCAACCCCGGGAGGGAAGAGACCCAGTACTTC. Its protein is CASSPNPGREETQYF.

This clone came up once. The chain recombines TRBV18 with TRBJ2-7; TRBD2 aligns across 8 bases. The germline V gene has CDR1 KGHSH and CDR2 LQKENI. CDR3 length: 13 residues. V lost 6 bases, J lost 2 bases, and 3 bases stayed unmatched. CDR3 in DNA: TGTGCCAGCTCCCGGGGGGGGGCCTACGAGCAGTACTTC. It translates to CASSRGGAYEQYF.

The chain recombines TRBV4-1 with TRBJ1-4, with D perhaps TRBD1 (5 bases). V lost 0 bases and J lost 3, with 11 bases in between. The CDR3 consists of 16 residues. In germline, CDR1 is MGHRA, CDR2 YSYEKL. The DNA of the CDR3 is TGCGCCAGCAGCCAAGAATACAGGAGTTCTAATGAAAAACTGTTTTTT. It is translated as CASSQEYRSSNEKLFF.

V gene TRBV10-2 combines with J gene TRBJ1-1; 7 positions match TRBD1. V shed 4 bases and J 1 base; nucleotides not matched to a gene: 3. This CDR3 comprises 14 residues. Per the germline V gene, CDR1 is WSHSY and CDR2 is SAAADI. The chain's CDR3 is CASSARTGNTEAFF. The CDR3 coding sequence is TGCGCCAGCAGTGCGAGGACAGGGAACACTGAAGCTTTCTTT.

The V gene is TRBV19, the J gene TRBJ2-1; 9 bases line up with TRBD1. The V gene end was trimmed by 3 bases and the J gene end by 9 bases; junction bases not matched to a gene: 6. The CDR3 is made up of 14 amino acids. CDR1 and CDR2 (germline): LNHDA, SQIVND (reference sequence). DNA for the CDR3: TGTGCCAGTAGTATGTTCGGACAGGGGACTGAGCAGTTCTTC. Its protein product is CASSMFGQGTEQFF.

This chain joins TRBV27 and TRBJ2-7; unclear D gene. CDR3 length: 14 amino acids. V shed 4 bases and J shed 2 bases, with 12 bases lying between them. The germline V gene encodes CDR1 MNHEY and CDR2 SMNVEV (reference sequence). CDR3 bases: TGTGCCAGCAGTTCCCTTCCCCTAACCTACGAGCAGTACTTC. Protein product: CASSSLPLTYEQYF.

The table lists this clone with a few counts. The CDR3 reads CASSFQGTHNEQFF. DNA for the CDR3: TGTGCCAGCAGCTTTCAGGGGACCCACAATGAGCAGTTCTTC. V gene TRBV5-4 combines with J gene TRBJ2-1; a weak D match, TRBD1 (6 bases). The germline CDR1 and CDR2 sequences are SGHNT and YYREEE (reference sequence). The ends were cut back, 2 bases at V and 5 bases at J, with 11 bases in the middle. This CDR3 region has 14 residues.

The chain employs TRBV2 and TRBJ2-1; possibly TRBD2 for D (6 bases). Germline V gene data show CDR1 as SNHLY and CDR2 as FYNNEI. This CDR3 has 13 residues. V gave up 4 bases and J gave up 3 bases, with 7 bases separating them. CDR3 sequence (DNA): TGTGCCAGCAGTGGCGGGGACTACAATGAGCAGTTCTTC. Protein product: CASSGGDYNEQFF.

J is TRBJ2-2 and V is TRBV7-9, with 12 bases aligning to TRBD2. Germline assignment: CDR1 SEHNR and CDR2 FQNEAQ (reference sequence). This CDR3 region has 17 residues. Trimming removed 2 bases from V and 3 bases from J; junction bases left unmatched: 4. CDR3: CASSLPRLAGDTGELFF. The CDR3 DNA sequence: TGTGCCAGCAGCTTACCGCGACTAGCGGGAGACACCGGGGAGCTGTTTTTT.